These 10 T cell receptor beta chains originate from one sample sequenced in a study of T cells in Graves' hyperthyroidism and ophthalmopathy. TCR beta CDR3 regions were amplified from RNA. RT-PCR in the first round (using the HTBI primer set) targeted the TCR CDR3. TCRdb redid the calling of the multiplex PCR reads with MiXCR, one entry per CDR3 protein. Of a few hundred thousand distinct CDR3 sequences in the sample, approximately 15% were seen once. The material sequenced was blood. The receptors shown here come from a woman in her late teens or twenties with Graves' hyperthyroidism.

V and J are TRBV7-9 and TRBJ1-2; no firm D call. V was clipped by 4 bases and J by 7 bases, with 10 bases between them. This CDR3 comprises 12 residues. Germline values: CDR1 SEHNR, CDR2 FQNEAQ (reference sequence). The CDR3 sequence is CASSSQTSGYTF. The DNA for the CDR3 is TGTGCCAGCAGCTCCCAAACGTCTGGCTACACCTTC.

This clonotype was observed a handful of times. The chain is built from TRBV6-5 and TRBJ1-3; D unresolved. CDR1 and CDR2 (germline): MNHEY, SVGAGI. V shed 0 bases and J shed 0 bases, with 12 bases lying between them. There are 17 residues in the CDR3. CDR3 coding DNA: TGTGCCAGCAGTTACTCCCCCGGATTATTCTCTGGAAACACCATATATTTT. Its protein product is CASSYSPGLFSGNTIYF.

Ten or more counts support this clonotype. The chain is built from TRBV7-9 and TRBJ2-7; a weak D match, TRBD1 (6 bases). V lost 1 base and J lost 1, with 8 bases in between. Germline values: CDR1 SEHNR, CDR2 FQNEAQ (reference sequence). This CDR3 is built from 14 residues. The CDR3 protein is CASSLEGVSYEQYF. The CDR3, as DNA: TGTGCCAGCAGCTTAGAGGGGGTATCCTACGAGCAGTACTTC. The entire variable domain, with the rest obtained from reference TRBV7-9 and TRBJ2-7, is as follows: DTGVSQNPRHKITKRGQNVTFRCDPISEHNRLYWYRQTLGQGPEFLTYFQNEAQLEKSRLLSDRFSAERPKGSFSTLEIQRTEQGDSAMYLCASSLEGVSYEQYFGPGTRLTVT.

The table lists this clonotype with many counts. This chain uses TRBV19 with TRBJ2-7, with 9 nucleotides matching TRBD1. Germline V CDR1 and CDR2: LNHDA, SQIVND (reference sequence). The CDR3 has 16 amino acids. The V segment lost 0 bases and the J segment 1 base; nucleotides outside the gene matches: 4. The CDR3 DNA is TGTGCCAGTAGTATAGAATCCGGGACAGGGTCCTACGAGCAGTACTTC. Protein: CASSIESGTGSYEQYF. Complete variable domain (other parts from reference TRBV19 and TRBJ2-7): DGGITQSPKYLFRKEGQNVTLSCEQNLNHDAMYWYRQDPGQGLRLIYYSQIVNDFQKGDIAEGYSVSREKKESFPLTVTSAQKNPTAFYLCASSIESGTGSYEQYFGPGTRLTVT.

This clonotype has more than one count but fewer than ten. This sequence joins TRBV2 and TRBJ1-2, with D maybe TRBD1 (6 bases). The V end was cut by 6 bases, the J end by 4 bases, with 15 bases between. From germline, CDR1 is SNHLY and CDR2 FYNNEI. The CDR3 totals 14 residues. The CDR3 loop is CASSAEQGTYGYTF. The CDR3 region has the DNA TGTGCCAGCAGCGCTGAACAGGGAACCTATGGCTACACCTTC.

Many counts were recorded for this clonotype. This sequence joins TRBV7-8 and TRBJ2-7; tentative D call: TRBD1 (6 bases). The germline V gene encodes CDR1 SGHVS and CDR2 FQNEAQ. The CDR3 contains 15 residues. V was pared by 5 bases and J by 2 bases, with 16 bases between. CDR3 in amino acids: CASSLKRQAPYEQYF. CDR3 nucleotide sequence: TGTGCCAGCAGCCTTAAGAGACAGGCCCCCTACGAGCAGTACTTC.

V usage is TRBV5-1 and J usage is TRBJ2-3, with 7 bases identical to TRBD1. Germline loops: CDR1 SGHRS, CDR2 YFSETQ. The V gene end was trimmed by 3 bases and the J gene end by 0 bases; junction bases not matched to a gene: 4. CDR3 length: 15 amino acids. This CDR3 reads CASSWTGTSTDTQYF. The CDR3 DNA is TGCGCCAGCAGCTGGACAGGCACAAGCACAGATACGCAGTATTTT. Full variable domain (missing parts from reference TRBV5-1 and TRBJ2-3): KAGVTQTPRYLIKTRGQQVTLSCSPISGHRSVSWYQQTPGQGLQFLFEYFSETQRNKGNFPGRFSGRQFSNSRSEMNVSTLELGDSALYLCASSWTGTSTDTQYFGPGTRLTVL.

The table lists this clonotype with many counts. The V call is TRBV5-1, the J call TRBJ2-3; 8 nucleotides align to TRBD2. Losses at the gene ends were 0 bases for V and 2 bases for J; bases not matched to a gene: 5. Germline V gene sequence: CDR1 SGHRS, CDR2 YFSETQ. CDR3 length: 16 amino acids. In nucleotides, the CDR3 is TGCGCCAGCAGCTTGGCCACTAGCGGAAACACAGATACGCAGTATTTT. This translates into CASSLATSGNTDTQYF.

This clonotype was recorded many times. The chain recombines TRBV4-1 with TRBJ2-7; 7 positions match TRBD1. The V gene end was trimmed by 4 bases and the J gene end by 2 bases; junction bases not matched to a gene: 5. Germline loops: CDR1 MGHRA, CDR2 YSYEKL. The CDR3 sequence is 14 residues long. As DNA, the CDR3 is TGCGCCAGCAGCCCCTGGACAGGAACCTACGAGCAGTACTTC. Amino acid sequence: CASSPWTGTYEQYF.

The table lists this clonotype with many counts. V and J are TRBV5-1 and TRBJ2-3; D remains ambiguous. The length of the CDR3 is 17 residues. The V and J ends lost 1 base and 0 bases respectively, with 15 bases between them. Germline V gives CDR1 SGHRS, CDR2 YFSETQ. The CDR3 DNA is TGCGCCAGCAGCTTGTTAGGGTATAAGTCTAGCACAGATACGCAGTATTTT. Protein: CASSLLGYKSSTDTQYF. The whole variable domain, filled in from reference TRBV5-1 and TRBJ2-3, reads KAGVTQTPRYLIKTRGQQVTLSCSPISGHRSVSWYQQTPGQGLQFLFEYFSETQRNKGNFPGRFSGRQFSNSRSEMNVSTLELGDSALYLCASSLLGYKSSTDTQYFGPGTRLTVL.